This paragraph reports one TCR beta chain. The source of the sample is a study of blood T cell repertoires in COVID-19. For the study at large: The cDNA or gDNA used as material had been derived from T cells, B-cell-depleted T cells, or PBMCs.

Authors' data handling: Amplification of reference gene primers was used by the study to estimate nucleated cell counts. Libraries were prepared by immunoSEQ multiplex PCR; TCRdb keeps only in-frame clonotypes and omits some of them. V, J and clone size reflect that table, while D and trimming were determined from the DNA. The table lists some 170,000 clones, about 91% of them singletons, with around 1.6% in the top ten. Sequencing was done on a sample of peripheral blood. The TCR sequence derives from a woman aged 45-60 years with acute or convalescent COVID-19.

CDR3 protein: CASSLWTSSYNEQFF. In DNA form, the CDR3 reads TGTGCCAGCAGCTTATGGACTAGCTCCTACAATGAGCAGTTCTTC. The J gene is TRBJ2-1, the V gene TRBV7-2, with TRBD2 matching over 7 bases. This CDR3 contains 15 residues. V trimming: 2 bases; J trimming: 0 bases; junction bases outside the gene matches: 1. The germline CDR1 and CDR2 sequences are SGHTA and FQGNSA.